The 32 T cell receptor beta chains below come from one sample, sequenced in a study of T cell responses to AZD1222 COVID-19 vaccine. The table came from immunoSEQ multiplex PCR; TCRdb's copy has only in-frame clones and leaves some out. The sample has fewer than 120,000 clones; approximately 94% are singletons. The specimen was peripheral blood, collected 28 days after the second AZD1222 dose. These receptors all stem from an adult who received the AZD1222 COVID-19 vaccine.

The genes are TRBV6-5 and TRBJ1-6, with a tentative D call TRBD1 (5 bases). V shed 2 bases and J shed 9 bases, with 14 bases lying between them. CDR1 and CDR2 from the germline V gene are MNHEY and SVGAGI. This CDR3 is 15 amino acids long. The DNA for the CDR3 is TGTGCCAGCAGTTACGGAACCTTGGGGGTTTCACCCCTCCACTTT. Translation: CASSYGTLGVSPLHF.

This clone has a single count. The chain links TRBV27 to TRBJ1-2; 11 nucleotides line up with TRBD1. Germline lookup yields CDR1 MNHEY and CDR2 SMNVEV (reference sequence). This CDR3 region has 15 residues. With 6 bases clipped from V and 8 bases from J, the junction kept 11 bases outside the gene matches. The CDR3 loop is CASRRGTGGPGGYTF. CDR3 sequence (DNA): TGTGCCAGCAGACGAGGGACAGGGGGACCCGGGGGCTACACCTTC.

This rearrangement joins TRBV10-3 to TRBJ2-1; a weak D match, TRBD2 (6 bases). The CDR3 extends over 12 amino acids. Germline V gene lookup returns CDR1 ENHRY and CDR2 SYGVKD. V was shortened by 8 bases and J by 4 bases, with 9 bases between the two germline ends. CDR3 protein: CAIGLTYNEQFF. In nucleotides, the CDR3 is TGTGCCATCGGACTAACGTACAATGAGCAGTTCTTC.

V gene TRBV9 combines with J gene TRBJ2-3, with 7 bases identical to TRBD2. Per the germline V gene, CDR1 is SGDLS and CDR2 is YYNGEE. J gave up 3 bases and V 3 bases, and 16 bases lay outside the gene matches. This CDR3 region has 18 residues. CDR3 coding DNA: TGTGCCAGCAGCGATGATGAGAGCGGGGAGAGAGTTACAGATACGCAGTATTTT. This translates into CASSDDESGERVTDTQYF.

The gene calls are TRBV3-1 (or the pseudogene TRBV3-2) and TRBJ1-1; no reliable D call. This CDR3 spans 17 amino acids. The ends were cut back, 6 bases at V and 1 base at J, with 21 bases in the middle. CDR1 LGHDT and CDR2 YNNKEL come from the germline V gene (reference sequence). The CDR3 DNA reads TGTGCCAGCAGTCATACCTCAAAGGCCGGATGGAACACTGAAGCTTTCTTT. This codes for CASSHTSKAGWNTEAFF.

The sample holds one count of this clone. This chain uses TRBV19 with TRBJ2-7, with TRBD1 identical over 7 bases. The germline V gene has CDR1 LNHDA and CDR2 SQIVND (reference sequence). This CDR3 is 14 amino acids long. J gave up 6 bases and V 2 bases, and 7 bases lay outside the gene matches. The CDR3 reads CASSIRQGDGEQYF. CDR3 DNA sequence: TGTGCCAGTAGTATACGACAGGGTGACGGCGAGCAGTACTTC.

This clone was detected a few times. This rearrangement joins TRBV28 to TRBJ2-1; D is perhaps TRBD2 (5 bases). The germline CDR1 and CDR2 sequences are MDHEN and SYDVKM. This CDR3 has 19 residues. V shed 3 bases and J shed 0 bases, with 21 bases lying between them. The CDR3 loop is CASSFIPHGVETSYNEQFF. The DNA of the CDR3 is TGTGCCAGCAGTTTCATCCCCCACGGGGTGGAAACCTCCTACAATGAGCAGTTCTTC.

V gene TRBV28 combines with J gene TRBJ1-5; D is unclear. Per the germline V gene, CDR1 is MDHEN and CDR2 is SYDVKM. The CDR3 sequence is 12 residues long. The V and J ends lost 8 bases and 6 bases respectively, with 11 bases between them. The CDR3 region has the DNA TGTGCCAGCCGCATCCTACTTCAGCCCCAGCATTTT. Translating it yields CASRILLQPQHF.

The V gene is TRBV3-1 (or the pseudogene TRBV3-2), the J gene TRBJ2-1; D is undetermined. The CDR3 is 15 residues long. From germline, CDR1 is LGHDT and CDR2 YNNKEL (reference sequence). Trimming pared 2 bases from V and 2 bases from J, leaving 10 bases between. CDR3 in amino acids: CASSQKGTPYNEQFF. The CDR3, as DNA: TGTGCCAGCAGCCAAAAAGGAACTCCCTACAATGAGCAGTTCTTC.

CDR3: CASSIAGGPADTQYF. The CDR3 nucleotides read TGTGCCAGCAGCATAGCGGGAGGGCCGGCAGATACGCAGTATTTT. The rearrangement uses TRBV11-2 and TRBJ2-3; the match to TRBD2 covers 11 bases. This CDR3 is built from 15 residues. The germline gives CDR1 SGHAT, CDR2 FQNNGV. Trimming took 5 bases from V and 4 from J; bases not matched to a gene: 5.

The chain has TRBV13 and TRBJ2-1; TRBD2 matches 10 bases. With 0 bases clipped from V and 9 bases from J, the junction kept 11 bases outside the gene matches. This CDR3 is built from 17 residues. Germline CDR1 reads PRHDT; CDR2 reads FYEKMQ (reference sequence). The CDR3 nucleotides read TGTGCCAGCAGCTTAGGCGGTTCGGCTAGCGGGAGTATTGAGCAGTTCTTC. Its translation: CASSLGGSASGSIEQFF.

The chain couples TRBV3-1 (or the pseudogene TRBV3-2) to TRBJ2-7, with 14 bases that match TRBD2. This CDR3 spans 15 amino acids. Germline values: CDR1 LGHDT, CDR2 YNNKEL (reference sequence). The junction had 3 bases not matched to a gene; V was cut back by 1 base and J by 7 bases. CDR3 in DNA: TGTGCCAGCAGCCAAGGACTAGCGGGAGGGGGAGAGCAGTACTTC. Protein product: CASSQGLAGGGEQYF.

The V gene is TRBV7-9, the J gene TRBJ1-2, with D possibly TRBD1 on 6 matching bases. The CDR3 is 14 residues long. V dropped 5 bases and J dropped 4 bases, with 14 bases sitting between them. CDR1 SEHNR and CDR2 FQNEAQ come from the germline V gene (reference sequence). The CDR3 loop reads CASSPSGTSYGYTF. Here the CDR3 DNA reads TGTGCCAGCAGCCCGTCCGGGACAAGCTATGGCTACACCTTC.

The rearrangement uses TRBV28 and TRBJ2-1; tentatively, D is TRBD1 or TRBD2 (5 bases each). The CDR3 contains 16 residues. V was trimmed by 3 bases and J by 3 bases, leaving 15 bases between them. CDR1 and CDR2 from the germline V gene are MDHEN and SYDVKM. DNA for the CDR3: TGTGCCAGCAGTTTCGGGGCGGGCCTCCGCTACAATGAGCAGTTCTTC. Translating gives CASSFGAGLRYNEQFF.

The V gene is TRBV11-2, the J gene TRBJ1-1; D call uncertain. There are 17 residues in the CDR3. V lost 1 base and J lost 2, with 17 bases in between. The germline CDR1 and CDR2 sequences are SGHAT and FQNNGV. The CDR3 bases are TGTGCCAGCAGCTTAGGGTACAGTCGACACCTAAACACTGAAGCTTTCTTT. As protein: CASSLGYSRHLNTEAFF. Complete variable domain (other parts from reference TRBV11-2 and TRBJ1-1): EAGVAQSPRYKIIEKRQSVAFWCNPISGHATLYWYQQILGQGPKLLIQFQNNGVVDDSQLPKDRFSAERLKGVDSTLKIQPAKLEDSAVYLCASSLGYSRHLNTEAFFGQGTRLTVV.

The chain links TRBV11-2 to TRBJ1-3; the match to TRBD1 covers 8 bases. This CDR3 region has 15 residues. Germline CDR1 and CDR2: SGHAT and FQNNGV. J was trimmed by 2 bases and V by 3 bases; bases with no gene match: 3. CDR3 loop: CASSFTGGPGNTIYF. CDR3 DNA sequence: TGTGCCAGCAGCTTTACAGGGGGTCCTGGAAACACCATATATTTT.

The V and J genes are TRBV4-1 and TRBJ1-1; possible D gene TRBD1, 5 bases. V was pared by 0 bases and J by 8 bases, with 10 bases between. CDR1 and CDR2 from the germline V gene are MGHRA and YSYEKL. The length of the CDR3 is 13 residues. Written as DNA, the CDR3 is TGCGCCAGCAGCCAAGATTGGACAATCGAAGCTTTCTTT. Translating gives CASSQDWTIEAFF.

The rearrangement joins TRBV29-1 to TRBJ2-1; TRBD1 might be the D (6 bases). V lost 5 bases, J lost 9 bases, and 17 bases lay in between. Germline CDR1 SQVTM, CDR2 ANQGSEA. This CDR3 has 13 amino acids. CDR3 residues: CSVRAGENTEQFF. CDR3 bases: TGCAGCGTTCGGGCAGGGGAAAACACTGAGCAGTTCTTC.

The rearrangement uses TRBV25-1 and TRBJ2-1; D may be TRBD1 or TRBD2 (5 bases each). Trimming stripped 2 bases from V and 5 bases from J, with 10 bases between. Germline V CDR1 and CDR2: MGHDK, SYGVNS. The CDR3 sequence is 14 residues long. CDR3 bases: TGTGCCAGCAGTGAAAACGGGGCTCACAATGAGCAGTTCTTC. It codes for CASSENGAHNEQFF.

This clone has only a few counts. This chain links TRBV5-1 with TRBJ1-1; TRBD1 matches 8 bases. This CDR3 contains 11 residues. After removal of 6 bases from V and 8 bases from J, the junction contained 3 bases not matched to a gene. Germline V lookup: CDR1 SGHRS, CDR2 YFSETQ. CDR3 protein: CASIQGGEAFF. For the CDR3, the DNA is TGCGCCAGCATACAGGGGGGAGAAGCTTTCTTT.

The CDR3 sequence is CASSLALEGWLFF. As DNA, the CDR3 is TGTGCCAGCAGCTTAGCGCTGGAGGGGTGGCTGTTTTTT. The chain uses TRBV7-6 and TRBJ2-2; D may be TRBD2 (6 bases). V lost 0 bases and J 13 bases, leaving 12 bases between the germline ends. Germline assignment: CDR1 SGHVS and CDR2 FNYEAQ. The CDR3 runs to 13 residues. Looking up the rest from reference TRBV7-6 and TRBJ2-2 gives the full variable domain: GAGVSQSPRYKVTKRGQDVALRCDPISGHVSLYWYRQALGQGPEFLTYFNYEAQQDKSGLPNDRFSAERPEGSISTLTIQRTEQRDSAMYRCASSLALEGWLFFGEGSRLTVL.

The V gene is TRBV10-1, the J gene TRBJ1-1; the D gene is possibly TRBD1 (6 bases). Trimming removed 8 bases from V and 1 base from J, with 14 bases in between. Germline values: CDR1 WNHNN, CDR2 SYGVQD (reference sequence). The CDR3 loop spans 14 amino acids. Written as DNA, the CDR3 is TGCGCCAGCCGTCCCGGGGGGCCGAACACTGAAGCTTTCTTT. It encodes CASRPGGPNTEAFF.

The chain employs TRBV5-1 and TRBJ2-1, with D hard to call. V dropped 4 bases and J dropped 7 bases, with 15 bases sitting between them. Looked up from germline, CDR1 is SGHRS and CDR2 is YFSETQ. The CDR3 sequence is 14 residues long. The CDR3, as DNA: TGCGCCAGCAGCGGGGTTAGCAAACTTAATGAGCAGTTCTTC. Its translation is CASSGVSKLNEQFF.

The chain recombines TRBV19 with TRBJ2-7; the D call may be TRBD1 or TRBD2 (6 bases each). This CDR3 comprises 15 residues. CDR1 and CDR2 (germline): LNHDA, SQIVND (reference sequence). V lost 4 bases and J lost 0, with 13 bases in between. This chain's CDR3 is CASSKGGQSSYEQYF. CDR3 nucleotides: TGTGCCAGTAGTAAGGGGGGACAAAGCTCCTACGAGCAGTACTTC.

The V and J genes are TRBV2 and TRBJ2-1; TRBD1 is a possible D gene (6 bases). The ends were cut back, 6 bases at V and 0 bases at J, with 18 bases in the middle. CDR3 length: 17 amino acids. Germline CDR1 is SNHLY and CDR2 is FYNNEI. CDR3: CASSDFPGQSSYNEQFF. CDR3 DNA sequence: TGTGCCAGCAGCGACTTTCCCGGACAGAGCTCCTACAATGAGCAGTTCTTC.

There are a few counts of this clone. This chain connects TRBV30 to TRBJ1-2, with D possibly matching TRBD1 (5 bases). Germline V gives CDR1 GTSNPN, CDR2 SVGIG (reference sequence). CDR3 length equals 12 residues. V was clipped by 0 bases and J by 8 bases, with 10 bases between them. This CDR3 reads CAWSVPRVGYTF. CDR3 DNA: TGTGCCTGGAGTGTACCCAGGGTGGGCTACACCTTC.

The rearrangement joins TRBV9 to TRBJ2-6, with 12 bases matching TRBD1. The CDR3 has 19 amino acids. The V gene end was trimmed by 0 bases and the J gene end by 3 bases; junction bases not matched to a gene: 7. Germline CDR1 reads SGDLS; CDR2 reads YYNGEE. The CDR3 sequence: CASSVVPGQGAGGANVLTF. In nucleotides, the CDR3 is TGTGCCAGCAGCGTAGTACCGGGACAGGGGGCCGGTGGGGCCAACGTCCTGACTTTC.

CDR3: CASSLDSNYGYTF. The CDR3 DNA reads as TGTGCCAGCAGCCTAGACAGCAACTATGGCTACACCTTC. The chain couples TRBV7-8 to TRBJ1-2; D might be TRBD1 (5 bases). Trimming removed 5 bases from V and 2 bases from J, with 9 bases in between. The germline gives CDR1 SGHVS, CDR2 FQNEAQ. The CDR3 length is 13 residues. The whole variable domain, remainder taken from reference TRBV7-8 and TRBJ1-2, is GAGVSQSPRYKVAKRGQDVALRCDPISGHVSLFWYQQALGQGPEFLTYFQNEAQLDKSGLPSDRFFAERPEGSVSTLKIQRTQQEDSAVYLCASSLDSNYGYTFGSGTRLTVV.

CDR3 in DNA: TGTGCCATCAGGAGTCTAGCGGGAGTTTCCGAGCAGTACTTC. Its translation: CAIRSLAGVSEQYF. The V and J genes are TRBV10-3 and TRBJ2-7; 10 bases map to TRBD2. V lost 6 bases to trimming and J lost 6 bases; unmatched junction nucleotides: 8. This CDR3 has 14 residues. Germline values: CDR1 ENHRY, CDR2 SYGVKD.

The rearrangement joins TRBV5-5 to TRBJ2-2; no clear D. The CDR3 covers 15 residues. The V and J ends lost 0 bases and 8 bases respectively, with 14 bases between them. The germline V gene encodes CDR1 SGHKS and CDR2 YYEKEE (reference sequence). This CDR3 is CASSLGAPLVGELFF. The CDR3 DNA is TGTGCCAGCAGCTTGGGGGCCCCTCTAGTAGGGGAGCTGTTTTTT.

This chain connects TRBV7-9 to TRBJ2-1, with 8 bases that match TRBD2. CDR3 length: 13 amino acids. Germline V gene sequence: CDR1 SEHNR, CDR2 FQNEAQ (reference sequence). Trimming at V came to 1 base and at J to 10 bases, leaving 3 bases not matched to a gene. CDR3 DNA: TGTGCCAGCAGCTTAGTGGTAGCGGGAGAGCAGTTCTTC. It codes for CASSLVVAGEQFF.

The chain's CDR3 is CASSQDLRTSGYNEQFF. The CDR3, as DNA: TGTGCCAGCAGCCAGGACTTGAGGACTAGCGGATACAATGAGCAGTTCTTC. The V and J genes are TRBV3-1 (or the pseudogene TRBV3-2) and TRBJ2-1, with 10 bases lining up with TRBD2. Looked up from germline, CDR1 is LGHDT and CDR2 is YNNKEL (reference sequence). V gave up 3 bases and J gave up 4 bases; unmatched junction bases: 9. The CDR3 runs to 17 residues.